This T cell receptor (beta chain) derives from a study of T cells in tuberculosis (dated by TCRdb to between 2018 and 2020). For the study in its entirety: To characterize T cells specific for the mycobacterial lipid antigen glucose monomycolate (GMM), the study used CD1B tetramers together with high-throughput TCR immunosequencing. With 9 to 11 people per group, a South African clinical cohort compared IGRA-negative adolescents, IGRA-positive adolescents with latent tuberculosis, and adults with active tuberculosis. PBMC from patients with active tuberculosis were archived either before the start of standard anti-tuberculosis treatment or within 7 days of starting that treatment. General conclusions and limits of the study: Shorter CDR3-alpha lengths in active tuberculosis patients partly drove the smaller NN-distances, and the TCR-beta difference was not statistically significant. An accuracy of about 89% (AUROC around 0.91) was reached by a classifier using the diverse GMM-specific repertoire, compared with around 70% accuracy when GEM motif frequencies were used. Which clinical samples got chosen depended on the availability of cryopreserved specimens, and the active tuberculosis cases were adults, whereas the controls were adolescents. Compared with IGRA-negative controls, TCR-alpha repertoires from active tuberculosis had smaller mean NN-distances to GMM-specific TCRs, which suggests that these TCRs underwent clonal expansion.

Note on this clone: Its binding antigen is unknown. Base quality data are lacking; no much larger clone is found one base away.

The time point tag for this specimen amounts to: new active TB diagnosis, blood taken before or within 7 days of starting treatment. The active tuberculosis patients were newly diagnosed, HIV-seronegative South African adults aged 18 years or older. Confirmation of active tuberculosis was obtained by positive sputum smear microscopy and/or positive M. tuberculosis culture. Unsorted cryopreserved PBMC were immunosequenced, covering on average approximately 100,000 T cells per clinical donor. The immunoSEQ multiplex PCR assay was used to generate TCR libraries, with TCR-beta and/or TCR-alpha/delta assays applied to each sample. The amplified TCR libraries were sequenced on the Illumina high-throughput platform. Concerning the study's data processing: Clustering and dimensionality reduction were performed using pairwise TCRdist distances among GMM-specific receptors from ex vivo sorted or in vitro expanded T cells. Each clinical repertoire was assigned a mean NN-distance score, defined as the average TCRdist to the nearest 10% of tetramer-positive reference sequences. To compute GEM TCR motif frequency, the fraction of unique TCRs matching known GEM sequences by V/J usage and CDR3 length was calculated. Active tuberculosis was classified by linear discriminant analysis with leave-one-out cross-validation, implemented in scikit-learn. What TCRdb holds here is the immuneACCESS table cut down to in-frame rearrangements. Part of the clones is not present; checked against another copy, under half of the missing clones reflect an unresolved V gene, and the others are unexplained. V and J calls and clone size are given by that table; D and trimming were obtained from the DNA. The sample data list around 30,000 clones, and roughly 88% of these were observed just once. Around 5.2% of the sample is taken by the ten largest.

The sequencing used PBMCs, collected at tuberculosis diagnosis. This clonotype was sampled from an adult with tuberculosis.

This receptor carries the CDR3 CASSSMNTEAFF. The base sequence is TGTGCCAGCAGTTCTATGAACACTGAAGCTTTCTTT. The rearrangement combines TRBV6-5 with TRBJ1-1, with the D gene uncertain. The CDR3 runs 12 amino acids, cysteine and phenylalanine included. The read is trimmed to its CDR3 DNA, 36 bases read in frame from base 1. The CDR1 and CDR2 encoded by the germline V gene are MNHEY and SVGAGI. The V end loses 4 bases and the J end loses 0 bases, and a stretch of 3 bases separates them.